The 10 T cell receptor beta chains below come from one sample, sequenced in a study of T cell responses to AZD1222 COVID-19 vaccine. Profiling relied on immunoSEQ multiplex PCR, and the TCRdb table lists in-frame clones only, not all of them. The sample yields some 180,000 clones, 80% to 95% seen once. This specimen was peripheral blood, taken 28 days after the second dose of the MenACWY control vaccine. The receptors were sampled from an adult who received the MenACWY meningococcal vaccine as a control.

The chain links TRBV27 to TRBJ1-6; TRBD1 matches 7 bases. CDR3 size: 15 residues. Germline V lookup: CDR1 MNHEY, CDR2 SMNVEV (reference sequence). V shed 3 bases and J 3 bases; nucleotides not matched to a gene: 2. CDR3 sequence: CASSFQGVYNSPLHF. The CDR3 DNA is TGTGCCAGCAGTTTTCAGGGGGTCTATAATTCACCCCTCCACTTT.

The chain combines TRBV4-2 with TRBJ2-1, with 7 bases fitting TRBD2. The CDR3 has 16 residues. In germline, CDR1 is LGHNA, CDR2 YNFKEQ. V dropped 0 bases and J dropped 2; count of bases not matched to a gene: 4. CDR3: CASSQDFAGAYNEQFF. The CDR3 DNA follows: TGTGCCAGCAGCCAAGACTTTGCGGGGGCCTACAATGAGCAGTTCTTC.

CDR3 amino acids: CASSLQDSGANVLTF. The CDR3 coding sequence is TGTGCCAGCAGCCTACAAGACTCTGGGGCCAACGTCCTGACTTTC. V is TRBV5-4 and J is TRBJ2-6; D ambiguous. Trimming removed 4 bases at V and 0 bases at J, with 8 bases between. The germline gives CDR1 SGHNT, CDR2 YYREEE (reference sequence). The CDR3 extends over 15 amino acids.

The gene calls are TRBV2 and TRBJ2-7; D not resolved. Germline V lookup: CDR1 SNHLY, CDR2 FYNNEI. V was trimmed by 3 bases and J by 6 bases, leaving 9 bases between them. The CDR3 runs to 12 residues. DNA for the CDR3: TGTGCCAGCAGTGAGAAGGGCGGCGAGCAGTACTTC. Its protein product is CASSEKGGEQYF.

V gene TRBV9 combines with J gene TRBJ2-6; 9 bases match TRBD1. Trimming at V came to 3 bases and at J to 0 bases, leaving 7 bases not matched to a gene. Germline CDR1 SGDLS, CDR2 YYNGEE. CDR3 size: 18 residues. Written as DNA, the CDR3 is TGTGCCAGCAGCGCCCGGACAGGGGCCAGCTCTGGGGCCAACGTCCTGACTTTC. It is translated as CASSARTGASSGANVLTF.

The chain has TRBV5-1 and TRBJ1-2, with TRBD1 as a possible D gene (5 bases). Germline V gene lookup returns CDR1 SGHRS and CDR2 YFSETQ. CDR3 length: 16 amino acids. V was clipped by 0 bases and J by 4 bases, with 16 bases between them. CDR3 sequence: CASSLAFIAGTYGYTF. The CDR3, as DNA: TGCGCCAGCAGCTTGGCCTTTATAGCAGGGACCTATGGCTACACCTTC.

This clone was seen just once. The chain carries TRBV30 and TRBJ2-7, with D possibly matching TRBD1 (5 bases). The germline V and J ends were trimmed by 3 bases and 3 bases, with 9 bases remaining between them. The CDR3 has 12 residues. CDR1 is GTSNPN, CDR2 SVGIG, per germline (reference sequence). The CDR3 DNA follows: TGTGCCTGGAGCGACAGAAACTACGAGCAGTACTTC. Its protein is CAWSDRNYEQYF.

The chain couples TRBV10-3 to TRBJ2-4; 9 bases agree with TRBD1. The J segment lost 0 bases and the V segment lost 6 bases, leaving 3 bases of the junction unmatched. The V gene's germline CDR1 is ENHRY and CDR2 SYGVKD. This CDR3 region has 15 residues. CDR3 in DNA: TGTGCCATCAGCCCGACAGGGGGAGCCAAAAACATTCAGTACTTC. This gives the protein CAISPTGGAKNIQYF.

The chain employs TRBV10-2 and TRBJ1-5, with TRBD1 identical over 7 bases. Trimming took 5 bases from V and 1 from J; bases not matched to a gene: 2. This CDR3 has 14 residues. Germline loops: CDR1 WSHSY, CDR2 SAAADI. The CDR3: CASSPDRSNQPQHF. In DNA, the CDR3 is TGCGCCAGCAGTCCGGACAGGAGCAATCAGCCCCAGCATTTT.

This chain joins TRBV7-9 and TRBJ2-1; D gene unclear. The CDR3 length is 16 residues. Germline CDR1 is SEHNR and CDR2 is FQNEAQ (reference sequence). Trimming stripped 5 bases from V and 2 bases from J, with 16 bases between. This chain's CDR3 is CASSQTGRRTYNEQFF. The CDR3 DNA is TGTGCCAGCAGCCAAACCGGGCGTCGTACCTACAATGAGCAGTTCTTC.